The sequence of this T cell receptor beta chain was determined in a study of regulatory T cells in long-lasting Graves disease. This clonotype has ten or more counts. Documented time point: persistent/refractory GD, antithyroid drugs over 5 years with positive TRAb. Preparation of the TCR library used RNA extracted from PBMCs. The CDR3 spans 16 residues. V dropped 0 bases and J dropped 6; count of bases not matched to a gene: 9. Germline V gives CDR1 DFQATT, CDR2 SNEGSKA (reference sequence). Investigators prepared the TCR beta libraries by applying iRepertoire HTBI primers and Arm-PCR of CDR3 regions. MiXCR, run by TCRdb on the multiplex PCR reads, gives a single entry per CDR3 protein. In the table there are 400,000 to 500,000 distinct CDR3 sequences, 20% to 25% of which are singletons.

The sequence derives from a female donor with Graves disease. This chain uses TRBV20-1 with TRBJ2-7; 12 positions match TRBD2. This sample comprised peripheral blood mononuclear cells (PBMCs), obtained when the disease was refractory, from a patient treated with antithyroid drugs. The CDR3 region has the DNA TGCAGTGCTAGAGATTTGACTAGCGGGAGCGGGGCCGAGCAGTACTTC. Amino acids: CSARDLTSGSGAEQYF.